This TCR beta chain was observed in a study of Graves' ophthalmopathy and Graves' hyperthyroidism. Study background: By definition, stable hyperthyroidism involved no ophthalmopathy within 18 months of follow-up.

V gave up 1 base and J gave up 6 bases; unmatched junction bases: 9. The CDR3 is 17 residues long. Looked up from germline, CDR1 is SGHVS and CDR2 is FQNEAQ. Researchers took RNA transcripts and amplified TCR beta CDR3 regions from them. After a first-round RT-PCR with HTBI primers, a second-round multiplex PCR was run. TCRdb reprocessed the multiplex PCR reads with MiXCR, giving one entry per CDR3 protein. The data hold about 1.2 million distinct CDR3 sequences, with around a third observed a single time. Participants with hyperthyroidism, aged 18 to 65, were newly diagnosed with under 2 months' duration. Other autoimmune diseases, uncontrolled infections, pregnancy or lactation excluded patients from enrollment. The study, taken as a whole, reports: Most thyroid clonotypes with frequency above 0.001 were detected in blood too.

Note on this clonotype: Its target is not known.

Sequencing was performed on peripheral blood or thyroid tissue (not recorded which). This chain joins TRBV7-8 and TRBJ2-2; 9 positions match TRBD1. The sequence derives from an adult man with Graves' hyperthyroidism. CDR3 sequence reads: CASSLGVWTGVAGELFF. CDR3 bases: TGTGCCAGCAGCTTAGGTGTCTGGACAGGGGTGGCCGGGGAGCTGTTTTTT.